This T cell receptor (beta chain) emerged from a study of shared clonotypes between healthy human individuals. The protocol was immunoSEQ multiplex PCR, while the TCRdb copy is restricted to in-frame clones and leaves out a portion. Of hundreds of thousands of clones in the sample, roughly 70% are singletons; the top ten hold over 1.5%. V gave up 5 bases and J gave up 5 bases; unmatched junction bases: 7. The CDR3 length is 17 residues. CDR1 SGHTA and CDR2 FQGNSA come from the germline V gene. This sequence was found in a woman aged 30 to 39 in good health. V and J are TRBV7-2 and TRBJ2-2; 14 bases agree with TRBD2. Sequenced: memory CD4+ T cells sorted from blood. The subset: CD45RA-negative fraction. The CDR3 reads CASSPGRTSGRTGELFF. CDR3 DNA sequence: TGTGCCAGCAGCCCCGGGAGGACTAGCGGGAGGACCGGGGAGCTGTTTTTT.